This entry is about one TCR beta chain. Antigen specificity is unknown. This sample includes further DNA sequences coding for the same CDR3. The entry originates in a study of cytomegalovirus exposure and HLA in healthy donors. Sequenced by immunoSEQ multiplex PCR; TCRdb stores in-frame clones only, minus some. The table shows about 350,000 clones, with around 87% occurring only once. The study, taken as a whole, reports: While the bulk of TCR sequences proved rare, some public TCRs turned up in many donors. There were a few CMV-associated chains whose specificity for CMV antigens was confirmed in vitro.

J was trimmed by 7 bases and V by 5 bases; bases with no gene match: 5. This CDR3 comprises 14 residues. The V gene's germline CDR1 is MNHEY and CDR2 SVGAGI. The material sequenced was PBMCs. The chain joins TRBV6-5 to TRBJ1-5; 10 bases match TRBD1. The sequence derives from a woman aged 25-40 years in good health and CMV-seropositive. The CDR3 sequence: CASSTDRGGQPQHF. The CDR3 DNA is TGTGCCAGCAGTACGGACAGGGGGGGGCAGCCCCAGCATTTT.